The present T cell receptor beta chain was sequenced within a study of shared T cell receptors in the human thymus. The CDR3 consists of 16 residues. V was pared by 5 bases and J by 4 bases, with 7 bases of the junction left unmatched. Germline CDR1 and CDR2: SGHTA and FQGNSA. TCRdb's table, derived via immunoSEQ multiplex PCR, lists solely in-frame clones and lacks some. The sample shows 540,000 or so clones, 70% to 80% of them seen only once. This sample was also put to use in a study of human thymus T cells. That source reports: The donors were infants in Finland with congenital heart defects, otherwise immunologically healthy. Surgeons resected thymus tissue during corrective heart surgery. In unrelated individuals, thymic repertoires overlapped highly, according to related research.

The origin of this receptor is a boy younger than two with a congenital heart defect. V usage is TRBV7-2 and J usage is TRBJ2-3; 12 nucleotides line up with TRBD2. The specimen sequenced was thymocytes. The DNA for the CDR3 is TGTGCCAGCAGCCTTATGGGGACTAGCGGGTCAGATACGCAGTATTTT. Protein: CASSLMGTSGSDTQYF.